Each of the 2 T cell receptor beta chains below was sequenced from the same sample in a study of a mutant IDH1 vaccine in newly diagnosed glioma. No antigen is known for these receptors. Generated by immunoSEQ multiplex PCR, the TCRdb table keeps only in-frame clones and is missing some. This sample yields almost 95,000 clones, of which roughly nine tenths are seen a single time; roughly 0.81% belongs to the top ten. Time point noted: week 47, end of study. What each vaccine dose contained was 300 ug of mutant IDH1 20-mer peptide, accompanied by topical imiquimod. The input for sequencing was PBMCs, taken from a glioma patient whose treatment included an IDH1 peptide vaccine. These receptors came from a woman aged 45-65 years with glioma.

The CDR3: CASSASYTGELFF. The CDR3 nucleotides read TGCGCCAGCAGTGCAAGCTACACCGGGGAGCTGTTTTTT. The J gene is TRBJ2-2, the V gene TRBV10-1; D ambiguous. This CDR3 is built from 13 residues. V lost 4 bases, J lost 3 bases, and 6 bases lay in between. The V gene's germline CDR1 is WNHNN and CDR2 SYGVQD (reference sequence).

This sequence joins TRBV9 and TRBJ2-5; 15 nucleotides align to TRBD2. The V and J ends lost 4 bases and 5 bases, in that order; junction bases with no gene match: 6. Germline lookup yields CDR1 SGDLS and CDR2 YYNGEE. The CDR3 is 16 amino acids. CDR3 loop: CASSSGTSGRFETQYF. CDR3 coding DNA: TGTGCCAGCAGCTCGGGGACTAGCGGGAGGTTTGAGACCCAGTACTTC.